The 24 T cell receptor beta chains given below trace back to one sample, sequenced in a study of blood T cell repertoires in COVID-19. Produced via immunoSEQ multiplex PCR; TCRdb's table is partial and in-frame only. The table records about 39,000 clones, 76% of them present only once. Sequencing was done on a sample of peripheral blood. These TCRs come from a man older than 75 with acute or convalescent COVID-19.

V usage is TRBV28 and J usage is TRBJ2-7; 7 bases map to TRBD1. V shed 2 bases and J 3 bases; nucleotides not matched to a gene: 10. CDR3 length equals 16 residues. The germline V gene encodes CDR1 MDHEN and CDR2 SYDVKM. Here the CDR3 reads CASSLPPGGSGYEQYF. DNA for the CDR3: TGTGCCAGCAGTTTACCTCCAGGGGGATCGGGCTACGAGCAGTACTTC.

In its sample, this clone was seen once. The genes are TRBV4-1 and TRBJ2-5, with 8 bases fitting TRBD2. Per the germline V gene, CDR1 is MGHRA and CDR2 is YSYEKL. The CDR3 extends over 15 amino acids. V shed 2 bases and J 5 bases; nucleotides not matched to a gene: 7. CDR3 in amino acids: CASSQIAGRGETQYF. The CDR3 DNA sequence: TGCGCCAGCAGCCAAATAGCGGGAAGGGGGGAGACCCAGTACTTC.

This rearrangement joins TRBV30 to TRBJ2-7; D is undetermined. The V end was cut by 2 bases, the J end by 7 bases, with 18 bases between. Germline CDR1 GTSNPN, CDR2 SVGIG (reference sequence). The CDR3 runs to 14 residues. This chain's CDR3 is CAWSTLVASGEQYF. CDR3 nucleotide sequence: TGTGCCTGGAGTACCCTAGTGGCCAGTGGAGAGCAGTACTTC.

This clone showed up just once. The chain uses TRBV11-2 and TRBJ1-4; possibly TRBD1 for D (6 bases). CDR3 length: 14 residues. The germline gives CDR1 SGHAT, CDR2 FQNNGV. V dropped 2 bases and J dropped 7 bases, with 11 bases sitting between them. The CDR3 here is CASSLWGGREKLFF. In DNA, the CDR3 is TGTGCCAGCAGCTTATGGGGGGGGCGTGAAAAACTGTTTTTT.

The rearrangement uses TRBV2 and TRBJ1-5; no definite D call. Germline V lookup: CDR1 SNHLY, CDR2 FYNNEI. CDR3 size: 14 residues. Between the trimmed V and J ends, which lost 7 bases and 3 bases, there was a span of 13 bases. CDR3 amino acids: CASKSDGDNQPQHF. In DNA form, the CDR3 reads TGTGCCAGCAAGAGTGACGGGGACAATCAGCCCCAGCATTTT.

The DNA for the CDR3 is TGTGCCAGCAGCCCACCGGGGGTTGACGCCGGGGAGCTGTTTTTT. Residues: CASSPPGVDAGELFF. The rearrangement joins TRBV9 to TRBJ2-2, with a weak D call TRBD2 (6 bases). Trimming stripped 4 bases from V and 6 bases from J, with 16 bases between. CDR3 length: 15 amino acids. Germline V gene data show CDR1 as SGDLS and CDR2 as YYNGEE. The full variable domain, completed using reference TRBV9 and TRBJ2-2, is DSGVTQTPKHLITATGQRVTLRCSPRSGDLSVYWYQQSLDQGLQFLIQYYNGEERAKGNILERFSAQQFPDLHSELNLSSLELGDSALYFCASSPPGVDAGELFFGEGSRLTVL.

This rearrangement joins TRBV5-4 to TRBJ2-5, with a weak D call TRBD1 (5 bases). The CDR3 spans 15 residues. With 1 base removed from V and 3 bases from J, the gap between germline ends came to 13 bases. Germline V gene data show CDR1 as SGHNT and CDR2 as YYREEE (reference sequence). The CDR3 DNA follows: TGTGCCAGCAGCTTGTTTGGAGCAGGGAAAGAGACCCAGTACTTC. This translates into CASSLFGAGKETQYF.

The chain uses TRBV9 and TRBJ2-3; no clear D. The CDR3 covers 14 residues. CDR1 is SGDLS and CDR2 is YYNGEE in the germline V gene. Between the trimmed V and J ends, which lost 4 bases and 2 bases, there was a span of 11 bases. The CDR3 coding sequence is TGTGCCAGCAGCTCCAACAGCTACACAGATACGCAGTATTTT. Encoded protein: CASSSNSYTDTQYF.

This clone has only one observation. The CDR3 spells CASSKKGAGFEQYF. In DNA form, the CDR3 reads TGTGCCAGCAGCAAAAAAGGGGCAGGGTTTGAGCAGTACTTC. The chain uses TRBV21-1 and TRBJ2-7; the table's D call TRBD1 went unverified against the DNA. TRBV21-1 is shown as a pseudogene. This CDR3 comprises 14 residues.

This rearrangement joins TRBV7-2 to TRBJ1-2; 9 bases are shared with TRBD1. The CDR3 consists of 14 residues. V was pared by 5 bases and J by 7 bases, with 8 bases of the junction left unmatched. Germline loops: CDR1 SGHTA, CDR2 FQGNSA. This CDR3 reads CASSTTGTGFGYTF. CDR3 coding DNA: TGTGCCAGCAGCACAACCGGGACAGGGTTTGGCTACACCTTC.

The J gene is TRBJ2-1, the V gene TRBV18; 8 bases are a match to TRBD2. V was pared by 4 bases and J by 4 bases, with 3 bases of the junction left unmatched. Germline loops: CDR1 KGHSH, CDR2 LQKENI. This CDR3 has 14 residues. The CDR3 bases are TGTGCCAGCTCACTAAGCGGGGGATACAATGAGCAGTTCTTC. The encoded protein is CASSLSGGYNEQFF.

The J gene is TRBJ2-3, the V gene TRBV28, with TRBD1 matching over 8 bases. After removal of 3 bases from V and 6 bases from J, the junction contained 8 bases not matched to a gene. This CDR3 comprises 15 residues. Germline V gives CDR1 MDHEN, CDR2 SYDVKM. In DNA, the CDR3 is TGTGCCAGCAGTTTTCATAGGACAGGGTTCGATACGCAGTATTTT. It specifies CASSFHRTGFDTQYF. Full variable domain (rest looked up from reference TRBV28 and TRBJ2-3): DVKVTQSSRYLVKRTGEKVFLECVQDMDHENMFWYRQDPGLGLRLIYFSYDVKMKEKGDIPEGYSVSREKKERFSLILESASTNQTSMYLCASSFHRTGFDTQYFGPGTRLTVL.

The CDR3 coding sequence is TGTGCCACCAGTAAATTACAGGGGGCTGCCGGGGAGCTGTTTTTT. Translating it yields CATSKLQGAAGELFF. V usage is TRBV15 and J usage is TRBJ2-2; 9 bases align to TRBD1. With 6 bases clipped from V and 6 bases from J, the junction kept 8 bases outside the gene matches. This CDR3 is 15 amino acids long. Germline V lookup: CDR1 LNHNV, CDR2 YYDKDF (reference sequence).

V and J are TRBV9 and TRBJ2-7; 8 nucleotides match TRBD2. Unmatched junction bases numbered 6, after V lost 4 bases and J lost 6 bases. Per the germline V gene, CDR1 is SGDLS and CDR2 is YYNGEE. This CDR3 has 13 residues. The CDR3 sequence: CASSKRGSGEQYF. The CDR3 nucleotides read TGTGCCAGCAGCAAGCGGGGGTCGGGCGAGCAGTACTTC.

This chain joins TRBV12-3 or TRBV12-4 and TRBJ2-7; D ambiguous. V was trimmed by 4 bases and J by 5 bases, leaving 6 bases between them. CDR3 length equals 11 residues. The CDR3 bases are TGTGCCAGCAGTTATCACAACGAGCAGTACTTC. Its translation is CASSYHNEQYF.

V and J are TRBV7-2 and TRBJ2-5, with 9 positions matching TRBD2. The germline V gene has CDR1 SGHTA and CDR2 FQGNSA. The trim removed 4 bases at V and 4 bases at J, leaving 1 base unmatched. The CDR3 totals 13 residues. CDR3 in amino acids: CASSSGLAETQYF. The CDR3 nucleotides read TGTGCCAGCAGCTCGGGACTAGCAGAGACCCAGTACTTC.

The CDR3 is CASSSLDRGDVLTF. In DNA form, the CDR3 reads TGCGCCAGCAGCTCCCTGGACAGGGGGGACGTCCTGACTTTC. This chain joins TRBV5-1 and TRBJ2-6; TRBD1 matches 10 bases. V lost 3 bases, J lost 11 bases, and 5 bases stayed unmatched. The CDR3 sequence is 14 residues long. Germline CDR1 is SGHRS and CDR2 is YFSETQ.

This clone has a handful of counts. The V call is TRBV2, the J call TRBJ2-3, with 7 bases fitting TRBD2. Germline assignment: CDR1 SNHLY and CDR2 FYNNEI. The CDR3 runs 19 residues. The V gene end was trimmed by 5 bases and the J gene end by 0 bases; junction bases not matched to a gene: 17. In nucleotides, the CDR3 is TGTGCCAGCAGTCCCCGGGGGACTACCCGGCGAAAAAGCACAGATACGCAGTATTTT. Translation: CASSPRGTTRRKSTDTQYF.

This rearrangement joins TRBV12-3 or TRBV12-4 to TRBJ1-2, with a tentative D call TRBD1 (6 bases). The CDR3 length is 13 residues. V dropped 5 bases and J dropped 8 bases, with 15 bases sitting between them. The CDR3 loop is CASSPGQRQGYTF. In nucleotides, the CDR3 is TGTGCCAGCAGTCCCGGACAGCGCCAAGGCTACACCTTC.

Comments on this clone: Other DNA sequences in the same sample also yield this CDR3. The chain is built from TRBV3-1 (or the pseudogene TRBV3-2) and TRBJ2-7; 7 bases are shared with TRBD1. This CDR3 has 14 residues. Germline values: CDR1 LGHDT, CDR2 YNNKEL (reference sequence). V dropped 5 bases and J dropped 2; count of bases not matched to a gene: 6. CDR3 in amino acids: CASSRGQRTYEQYF. CDR3 coding DNA: TGTGCCAGCAGCAGGGGGCAGCGAACCTACGAGCAGTACTTC.

This chain uses TRBV29-1 with TRBJ1-1; tentative D call: TRBD1 (5 bases). V was pared by 3 bases and J by 4 bases, with 12 bases between. The CDR3 loop spans 13 amino acids. CDR1 is SQVTM and CDR2 is ANQGSEA in the germline V gene. The CDR3 nucleotides read TGCAGCGTTGAGCCTGGGGGGAGCACTGAAGCTTTCTTT. Amino acid sequence: CSVEPGGSTEAFF.

The chain carries TRBV19 and TRBJ1-5; D is possibly TRBD1 (5 bases). V was shortened by 1 base and J by 1 base, with 11 bases between the two germline ends. CDR1 LNHDA and CDR2 SQIVND come from the germline V gene (reference sequence). This CDR3 is built from 16 residues. CDR3 DNA sequence: TGTGCCAGTAGTATAGGTGGGGGGGACAGCAATCAGCCCCAGCATTTT. Its translation is CASSIGGGDSNQPQHF.

This chain links TRBV24-1 with TRBJ1-5; the D is unclear. This CDR3 region has 13 residues. V was clipped by 1 base and J by 7 bases, with 7 bases between them. Per the germline V gene, CDR1 is KGHDR and CDR2 is SFDVKD. The DNA for the CDR3 is TGTGCCACCAGTGATTTACCGGGGCAGCCCCAGCATTTT. It is translated as CATSDLPGQPQHF.

This chain uses TRBV6-6 with TRBJ1-1, with TRBD1 as a possible D gene (6 bases). Trimming stripped 2 bases from V and 4 bases from J, with 11 bases between. This CDR3 region has 14 residues. Germline V CDR1 and CDR2: MNHNY, SVGAGI (reference sequence). The CDR3 loop is CASSYGAGATEAFF. The CDR3 nucleotides are TGTGCCAGCAGTTACGGGGCAGGGGCCACTGAAGCTTTCTTT.